These T cell receptor beta chains were read from a single sample in a study of CD8 T cells in ankylosing spondylitis. TCRdb reprocessed the 5' RACE reads via MiXCR and lists one record per CDR3 protein. The sample contains about 150,000 distinct CDR3 sequences, about 32% of which appear only once. The sample taken for sequencing was synovial fluid, either unsorted or a sorted T cell fraction (not recorded which). The receptors were sampled from a male donor with ankylosing spondylitis. Each CDR3 is given with its conserved first and last residue. The D gene is left open where the match is weak. A clone size is listed for some rows: how often the clone was seen (once, few, many), or a class if it is expanded.

clone_size: few
j_call: TRBJ2-5
v_call: TRBV29-1
d_call: TRBD2
cdr3_aa: CSVRPGLAGQETQYF
cdr3_nt: TGCAGCGTGAGACCGGGACTAGCGGGCCAAGAGACCCAGTACTTC

clone_size: many
j_call: TRBJ2-7
v_call: TRBV10-3
d_call: TRBD2
cdr3_aa: CAISRTSGSFYEQYF
cdr3_nt: TGTGCCATCAGTCGGACTAGCGGGAGTTTCTACGAGCAGTACTTC

clone_size: few
j_call: TRBJ1-3
v_call: TRBV20-1
d_call: .
cdr3_aa: CSARDPLPSTIYF
cdr3_nt: TGCAGTGCTAGAGATCCCCTCCCCAGCACCATATATTTT

clone_size: many
j_call: TRBJ2-5
v_call: TRBV18
d_call: .
cdr3_aa: CASSPNEETQYF
cdr3_nt: TGTGCCAGCTCACCAAATGAGGAGACCCAGTACTTC

clone_size: .
j_call: TRBJ2-1
v_call: TRBV7-9
d_call: .
cdr3_aa: CASSLAGGDEQFF
cdr3_nt: TGTGCCAGCAGCTTAGCGGGGGGCGATGAGCAGTTCTTC

clone_size: many
j_call: TRBJ2-7
v_call: TRBV27
d_call: .
cdr3_aa: CASSLSWSSYEQYF
cdr3_nt: TGTGCCAGCAGTTTATCATGGAGCTCCTACGAGCAGTACTTC

clone_size: .
j_call: TRBJ2-7
v_call: TRBV29-1
d_call: TRBD1
cdr3_aa: CSVRSPGQGHYEQYF
cdr3_nt: TGCAGCGTCAGGAGCCCGGGACAGGGCCACTACGAGCAGTACTTC

clone_size: once
j_call: TRBJ2-3
v_call: TRBV20-1
d_call: TRBD2
cdr3_aa: CSARRISGRVSSSTDTQYF
cdr3_nt: TGCAGTGCCCGACGGATTAGCGGGAGGGTTTCCTCTAGCACAGATACGCAGTATTTT

clone_size: .
j_call: TRBJ1-3
v_call: TRBV20-1
d_call: .
cdr3_aa: CSAAGFRSSGNTIYF
cdr3_nt: TGCAGTGCTGCAGGGTTCAGGAGCTCTGGAAACACCATATATTTT

clone_size: few
j_call: TRBJ2-1
v_call: TRBV4-3
d_call: .
cdr3_aa: CASSQSSSYNEQFF
cdr3_nt: TGCGCCAGCAGCCAATCCAGCTCCTACAATGAGCAGTTCTTC

clone_size: .
j_call: TRBJ2-7
v_call: TRBV5-1
d_call: .
cdr3_aa: CASSPTRDLGDEQYF
cdr3_nt: TGCGCCAGCAGTCCCACGAGGGACCTCGGGGACGAGCAGTACTTC

clone_size: .
j_call: TRBJ2-5
v_call: TRBV20-1
d_call: TRBD2
cdr3_aa: CSAAGLAGGLRETQYF
cdr3_nt: TGCAGTGCTGCCGGACTAGCGGGGGGGCTTCGCGAGACCCAGTACTTC

clone_size: once
j_call: TRBJ2-1
v_call: TRBV18
d_call: .
cdr3_aa: CASSPRSGEYNEQFF
cdr3_nt: TGTGCCAGCTCACCTAGGAGTGGGGAGTACAATGAGCAGTTCTTC

clone_size: few
j_call: TRBJ2-1
v_call: TRBV3-1
d_call: TRBD2
cdr3_aa: CASSQGSGLAGMVDEQFF
cdr3_nt: TGTGCCAGCAGCCAAGGGTCTGGACTAGCGGGAATGGTCGATGAGCAGTTCTTC

clone_size: many
j_call: TRBJ1-1
v_call: TRBV29-1
d_call: TRBD1
cdr3_aa: CSVRGGNTEAFF
cdr3_nt: TGCAGCGTCAGAGGGGGCAACACTGAAGCTTTCTTT

clone_size: .
j_call: TRBJ1-3
v_call: TRBV9
d_call: .
cdr3_aa: CASSVSPGQPGNTIYF
cdr3_nt: TGTGCCAGCAGCGTATCGCCGGGCCAACCTGGAAACACCATATATTTT

clone_size: .
j_call: TRBJ1-5
v_call: TRBV5-1
d_call: TRBD1
cdr3_aa: CASSPQDRGPVRPQHF
cdr3_nt: TGCGCCAGCAGCCCCCAGGACAGGGGACCGGTGAGGCCCCAGCATTTT

clone_size: many
j_call: TRBJ2-4
v_call: TRBV20-1
d_call: TRBD2
cdr3_aa: CSARDVREGMDIQYF
cdr3_nt: TGCAGTGCTAGAGATGTGAGGGAGGGTATGGACATTCAGTACTTC

clone_size: few
j_call: TRBJ2-7
v_call: TRBV12-3/TRBV12-4
d_call: TRBD1
cdr3_aa: CASSFPDRASEQYF
cdr3_nt: TGTGCCAGCAGTTTTCCCGACAGGGCATCCGAGCAGTACTTC

clone_size: .
j_call: TRBJ1-2
v_call: TRBV5-1
d_call: .
cdr3_aa: CASSLGGSNFYGYTF
cdr3_nt: TGCGCCAGCAGCTTGGGGGGCAGCAACTTCTATGGCTACACCTTC

clone_size: .
j_call: TRBJ1-1
v_call: TRBV14
d_call: .
cdr3_aa: CASSQVRGSGKAFF
cdr3_nt: TGTGCCAGCAGCCAAGTGCGGGGTTCGGGTAAAGCTTTCTTT

clone_size: .
j_call: TRBJ1-6
v_call: TRBV27
d_call: .
cdr3_aa: CASSFAGGTLHF
cdr3_nt: TGTGCCAGCAGTTTTGCGGGTGGCACCCTCCACTTT

clone_size: .
j_call: TRBJ2-3
v_call: TRBV6-5
d_call: .
cdr3_aa: CASSYNRASTDTQYF
cdr3_nt: TGTGCCAGCAGTTACAACCGGGCTAGCACAGATACGCAGTATTTT

clone_size: many
j_call: TRBJ1-2
v_call: TRBV7-2
d_call: .
cdr3_aa: CASSPVGGHKNYGYTF
cdr3_nt: TGTGCCAGCAGCCCCGTCGGGGGACACAAGAACTATGGCTACACCTTC

clone_size: .
j_call: TRBJ1-2
v_call: TRBV6-1
d_call: .
cdr3_aa: CASSFERGIGSYGYTF
cdr3_nt: TGTGCCAGCAGCTTTGAGAGAGGGATTGGTAGCTATGGCTACACCTTC

clone_size: .
j_call: TRBJ2-7
v_call: TRBV28
d_call: TRBD2
cdr3_aa: CASRYGGSSYEQYF
cdr3_nt: TGTGCCAGCAGGTATGGCGGGAGCTCCTACGAGCAGTACTTC

clone_size: .
j_call: TRBJ1-1
v_call: TRBV9
d_call: TRBD1
cdr3_aa: CASNHRGEDTEAFF
cdr3_nt: TGTGCCAGCAACCACAGGGGGGAGGACACTGAAGCTTTCTTT

clone_size: .
j_call: TRBJ2-7
v_call: TRBV6-2/TRBV6-3
d_call: .
cdr3_aa: CASSARQPNREQYF
cdr3_nt: TGTGCCAGCAGCGCAAGACAGCCGAATAGGGAGCAGTACTTC

clone_size: .
j_call: TRBJ2-1
v_call: TRBV11-2
d_call: TRBD1
cdr3_aa: CASSPKTGASSYNEQFF
cdr3_nt: TGTGCCAGCAGCCCCAAGACAGGGGCTAGCTCCTACAATGAGCAGTTCTTC

clone_size: .
j_call: TRBJ1-1
v_call: TRBV3-1
d_call: .
cdr3_aa: CASSQERRGGAFF
cdr3_nt: TGTGCCAGCAGCCAAGAGAGGAGAGGGGGAGCTTTCTTT

clone_size: .
j_call: TRBJ1-1
v_call: TRBV7-2
d_call: .
cdr3_aa: CASKRGQNTEAFF
cdr3_nt: TGTGCCAGCAAAAGAGGACAGAACACTGAAGCTTTCTTT

clone_size: once
j_call: TRBJ2-7
v_call: TRBV5-1
d_call: TRBD1
cdr3_aa: CASSLGHTGTGGYEQYF
cdr3_nt: TGCGCCAGCAGCTTGGGTCACACCGGGACAGGGGGCTACGAGCAGTACTTC

clone_size: .
j_call: TRBJ2-7
v_call: TRBV5-8
d_call: TRBD1
cdr3_aa: CASMAPDRDGYEQYF
cdr3_nt: TGTGCCAGCATGGCCCCCGACAGGGATGGGTACGAGCAGTACTTC

clone_size: .
j_call: TRBJ1-1
v_call: TRBV7-2
d_call: .
cdr3_aa: CASSRRAASLNTEAFF
cdr3_nt: TGTGCCAGCAGCAGGAGGGCTGCTTCCTTGAACACTGAAGCTTTCTTT

clone_size: .
j_call: TRBJ2-2
v_call: TRBV20-1
d_call: .
cdr3_aa: CSAPRDTNTGELFF
cdr3_nt: TGCAGTGCCCCGAGGGACACAAACACCGGGGAGCTGTTTTTT

clone_size: few
j_call: TRBJ2-3
v_call: TRBV4-1
d_call: TRBD2
cdr3_aa: CASSPTLAGGHTDTQYF
cdr3_nt: TGCGCCAGCAGCCCCACCTTAGCGGGGGGACACACAGATACGCAGTATTTT

clone_size: .
j_call: TRBJ2-1
v_call: TRBV10-3
d_call: .
cdr3_aa: CAISEWGVGSYNEQFF
cdr3_nt: TGTGCCATCAGTGAGTGGGGGGTGGGCTCCTACAATGAGCAGTTCTTC

clone_size: .
j_call: TRBJ1-5
v_call: TRBV5-1
d_call: .
cdr3_aa: CASQRGRINQPQHF
cdr3_nt: TGCGCCAGCCAACGGGGACGGATCAATCAGCCCCAGCATTTT

clone_size: .
j_call: TRBJ2-5
v_call: TRBV5-4
d_call: .
cdr3_aa: CASGIPGPGETQYF
cdr3_nt: TGTGCCAGCGGAATCCCAGGGCCCGGGGAGACCCAGTACTTC

clone_size: .
j_call: TRBJ1-6
v_call: TRBV2
d_call: .
cdr3_aa: CASSEGGSSYNSPLHF
cdr3_nt: TGTGCCAGCAGTGAAGGGGGGAGCTCCTATAATTCACCCCTCCACTTT

clone_size: .
j_call: TRBJ2-2
v_call: TRBV7-7
d_call: .
cdr3_aa: CASSPREVGTGELFF
cdr3_nt: TGTGCTAGCAGCCCCAGGGAAGTCGGCACCGGGGAGCTGTTTTTT

clone_size: .
j_call: TRBJ2-1
v_call: TRBV20-1
d_call: TRBD2
cdr3_aa: CSARQSSGGAVEQFF
cdr3_nt: TGCAGTGCTAGGCAGTCGAGCGGGGGGGCGGTTGAGCAGTTCTTC

clone_size: .
j_call: TRBJ2-7
v_call: TRBV7-9
d_call: .
cdr3_aa: CASSLGQGSHEQYF
cdr3_nt: TGTGCCAGCAGCTTAGGCCAGGGGTCCCACGAGCAGTACTTC

clone_size: .
j_call: TRBJ2-2
v_call: TRBV3-1
d_call: TRBD2
cdr3_aa: CASSQVLAGGWAGELFF
cdr3_nt: TGTGCCAGCAGCCAAGTGCTAGCGGGAGGATGGGCCGGGGAGCTGTTTTTT

clone_size: few
j_call: TRBJ2-1
v_call: TRBV7-2
d_call: .
cdr3_aa: CASSYEGGRNEQFF
cdr3_nt: TGTGCCAGCAGCTACGAGGGGGGTAGGAATGAGCAGTTCTTC

clone_size: few
j_call: TRBJ2-7
v_call: TRBV3-1
d_call: .
cdr3_aa: CASSHASGGPPYEQYF
cdr3_nt: TGTGCCAGCAGCCACGCCTCAGGAGGGCCACCCTACGAGCAGTACTTC

clone_size: .
j_call: TRBJ2-5
v_call: TRBV28
d_call: TRBD2
cdr3_aa: CASRGPAGEETQYF
cdr3_nt: TGTGCCAGCAGGGGTCCAGCGGGAGAAGAGACCCAGTACTTC

clone_size: few
j_call: TRBJ2-5
v_call: TRBV20-1
d_call: .
cdr3_aa: CSAWGAGETQYF
cdr3_nt: TGCAGTGCCTGGGGGGCCGGGGAGACCCAGTACTTC

clone_size: .
j_call: TRBJ2-7
v_call: TRBV20-1
d_call: .
cdr3_aa: CSARGGPGEPYEQYF
cdr3_nt: TGCAGTGCTAGAGGAGGTCCAGGGGAACCCTACGAGCAGTACTTC

clone_size: .
j_call: TRBJ2-7
v_call: TRBV5-5
d_call: .
cdr3_aa: CASSLGPGEQYF
cdr3_nt: TGTGCCAGCAGCTTGGGGCCGGGCGAGCAGTACTTC

clone_size: many
j_call: TRBJ2-3
v_call: TRBV7-6
d_call: .
cdr3_aa: CASSLGPEADTQYF
cdr3_nt: TGTGCCAGCAGCTTAGGGCCGGAGGCAGATACGCAGTATTTT

clone_size: few
j_call: TRBJ1-5
v_call: TRBV20-1
d_call: .
cdr3_aa: CSATSTRGFNQPQHF
cdr3_nt: TGCAGTGCTACTTCCACGAGGGGATTCAATCAGCCCCAGCATTTT

clone_size: few
j_call: TRBJ1-3
v_call: TRBV3-1
d_call: .
cdr3_aa: CASSQVWANTIYF
cdr3_nt: TGTGCCAGCAGCCAAGTCTGGGCCAACACCATATATTTT

clone_size: few
j_call: TRBJ2-1
v_call: TRBV3-1
d_call: .
cdr3_aa: CASSQVDGYNEQFF
cdr3_nt: TGTGCCAGCAGCCAAGTTGATGGCTACAATGAGCAGTTCTTC

clone_size: .
j_call: TRBJ1-6
v_call: TRBV13
d_call: .
cdr3_aa: CASSKDLSTYNSPLHF
cdr3_nt: TGTGCCAGCAGCAAGGACCTAAGTACCTATAATTCACCCCTCCACTTT

clone_size: few
j_call: TRBJ1-4
v_call: TRBV7-9
d_call: TRBD1
cdr3_aa: CASSSDREGEKLFF
cdr3_nt: TGTGCCAGCAGCTCGGACAGGGAAGGTGAAAAACTGTTTTTT

clone_size: many
j_call: TRBJ1-5
v_call: TRBV4-1
d_call: TRBD1
cdr3_aa: CASSRGDRGNQPQHF
cdr3_nt: TGCGCCAGCAGCCGGGGGGACAGGGGCAATCAGCCCCAGCATTTT

clone_size: once
j_call: TRBJ2-5
v_call: TRBV5-1
d_call: TRBD1
cdr3_aa: CASSPGDSPWGETQYF
cdr3_nt: TGCGCCAGCAGCCCTGGGGACAGTCCCTGGGGAGAGACCCAGTACTTC

clone_size: many
j_call: TRBJ1-2
v_call: TRBV4-2
d_call: TRBD1
cdr3_aa: CASSQDQAIGGASGYTF
cdr3_nt: TGTGCCAGCAGCCAAGATCAGGCGATAGGGGGCGCTTCTGGCTACACCTTC

clone_size: few
j_call: TRBJ2-5
v_call: TRBV11-2
d_call: TRBD1
cdr3_aa: CASSSRYRDRAEETQYF
cdr3_nt: TGTGCCAGCAGCTCTAGGTACCGGGACAGGGCCGAAGAGACCCAGTACTTC